The 25 T cell receptor beta chains given below trace back to one sample, sequenced in a study of CD8+CD57+ T cells in acquired aplastic anemia. Profiling that covered TCR beta VDJ and CDR3 relied on genomic DNA as its template. In TCRdb, the reads were re-called with MiXCR into one record per CDR3 protein. The data contain approximately 99,000 distinct CDR3 sequences, roughly 51% of them singletons. Sample: sorted CD4+, CD8+, or CD8+CD57+ T cells (not recorded which) from PBMCs. These receptors came from a human donor in good health, serving as a control.

This clonotype was counted between two and nine times. A much larger clone is a single base away; this may be a read error. This rearrangement joins TRBV7-3 to TRBJ2-2; 10 bases agree with TRBD2. The CDR3 is 16 residues long. Germline CDR1 SGHTA, CDR2 FQGTGA. The CDR3 DNA reads as TGTGCCAGCAGCACGGGGACTAGCGCTTGGTCCGGGGAGCTGCTTTTT. Amino acid sequence: CASSTGTSAWSGELLF. Full variable domain (remainder filled in from reference TRBV7-3 and TRBJ2-2): GAGVSQTPSNKVTEKGKYVELRCDPISGHTALYWYRQSLGQGPEFLIYFQGTGAADDSGLPNDRFFAVRPEGSVSTLKIQRTERGDSAVYLCASSTGTSAWSGELLFGEGSRLTVL.

V is TRBV29-1 and J is TRBJ1-1; 7 nucleotides line up with TRBD1. V shed 6 bases, J shed 1 base, and the junction held 8 bases outside the gene matches. Germline CDR1 and CDR2: SQVTM and ANQGSEA. The CDR3 totals 14 residues. CDR3 coding DNA: TGCAGCGTGCGGAGGGGACAGACGAACACTGAAGCTTTCTTT. As protein: CSVRRGQTNTEAFF.

V gene TRBV29-1 combines with J gene TRBJ2-7; 7 positions agree with TRBD1. V gave up 7 bases and J gave up 0 bases; unmatched junction bases: 3. Germline CDR1 reads SQVTM; CDR2 reads ANQGSEA. The CDR3 covers 12 residues. The CDR3 here is CSATGFSYEQYF. In DNA form, the CDR3 reads TGCAGCGCGACAGGGTTCTCCTACGAGCAGTACTTC.

The J gene is TRBJ2-1, the V gene TRBV20-1, with TRBD1 matching 7 bases. CDR1 is DFQATT and CDR2 is SNEGSKA in the germline V gene (reference sequence). The CDR3 contains 16 residues. V was pared by 4 bases and J by 2 bases, with 11 bases of the junction left unmatched. Written as DNA, the CDR3 is TGCAGTGCTATACCGACAGGGATTACAACCTACAATGAGCAGTTCTTC. It is translated as CSAIPTGITTYNEQFF.

This clonotype came up many times. V is TRBV20-1 and J is TRBJ1-5, with D perhaps TRBD1 (6 bases). Trimming pared 5 bases from V and 6 bases from J, leaving 17 bases between. The CDR3 sequence is 14 residues long. Looked up from germline, CDR1 is DFQATT and CDR2 is SNEGSKA (reference sequence). The CDR3 DNA reads TGCAGTGCTGGCCCAGGGGATGGGGCTCAGCCCCAGCATTTT. It yields the protein CSAGPGDGAQPQHF.

The chain is built from TRBV7-3 and TRBJ1-1, with D possibly TRBD1 on 6 matching bases. V lost 0 bases, J lost 2 bases, and 22 bases lay in between. The CDR3 is made up of 19 amino acids. Germline-derived CDR1 and CDR2 are SGHTA and FQGTGA. For the CDR3, the DNA is TGTGCCAGCAGCTTAACCCCTATGGTGGTGGGGGGCGAAAACACTGAAGCTTTCTTT. It encodes CASSLTPMVVGGENTEAFF.

The CDR3 coding sequence is TGTGCCACCAGTGGCGGGGGCGCCTACGAGCAGTACTTC. It yields the protein CATSGGGAYEQYF. J is TRBJ2-7 and V is TRBV24-1; possibly TRBD2 for D (7 bases). The CDR3 extends over 13 amino acids. Trimming shortened V by 5 bases and J by 2 bases, and 9 bases separated the two germline ends. Per the germline V gene, CDR1 is KGHDR and CDR2 is SFDVKD.

This clonotype was seen many times. This sequence joins TRBV24-1 and TRBJ2-1, with a weak D call TRBD2 (7 bases). The CDR3 has 15 residues. Trimming left V 0 bases short and J 6 bases short, with 11 bases between. Germline CDR1 is KGHDR and CDR2 is SFDVKD. CDR3 protein: CATSDLEGGFNEQFF. For the CDR3, the DNA is TGTGCCACCAGTGATTTGGAGGGGGGGTTCAATGAGCAGTTCTTC.

This clonotype was recorded many times. The chain links TRBV4-3 to TRBJ1-5; D call uncertain. V lost 0 bases and J 0 bases, leaving 15 bases between the germline ends. This CDR3 has 18 amino acids. Germline CDR1 and CDR2: LGHNA and YSLEER. DNA for the CDR3: TGCGCCAGCAGCCAAGATTCTCTTACCCTAAATAGCAATCAGCCCCAGCATTTT. This sequence encodes CASSQDSLTLNSNQPQHF.

V usage is TRBV24-1 and J usage is TRBJ2-1; D perhaps matches TRBD1 (6 bases). Germline V gene lookup returns CDR1 KGHDR and CDR2 SFDVKD. V lost 0 bases, J lost 6 bases, and 11 bases lay in between. The CDR3 totals 15 residues. The CDR3 protein is CATSDLRARGNEQFF. As DNA, the CDR3 is TGTGCCACCAGTGATTTGAGGGCCAGGGGCAATGAGCAGTTCTTC.

This clonotype was seen at least ten times. The chain links TRBV9 to TRBJ2-5; no clear D gene. The CDR3 loop spans 13 amino acids. V lost 2 bases to trimming and J lost 5 bases, with 10 bases between them. Germline CDR1 reads SGDLS; CDR2 reads YYNGEE. The CDR3 sequence: CASSVSGRETQYF. The CDR3 coding sequence is TGTGCCAGCAGCGTCTCGGGTCGGGAGACCCAGTACTTC.

Points on this clonotype: A much bigger clone sits one base away, suggesting this may be a read error. The chain uses TRBV13 and TRBJ2-2; tentatively, D is TRBD1 (6 bases). Germline CDR1 PRHDT, CDR2 FYEKMQ (reference sequence). This CDR3 is 14 amino acids long. CDR3 DNA sequence: TGTGCCAGCAGCTCAGGGGCGAACACCGGGGAGCCGTTTTTT. This sequence encodes CASSSGANTGEPFF.

This clonotype was detected many times. V gene TRBV20-1 combines with J gene TRBJ2-7, with D perhaps TRBD1 or TRBD2 (5 bases each). The CDR3 is 13 residues long. The V gene's germline CDR1 is DFQATT and CDR2 SNEGSKA (reference sequence). V dropped 3 bases and J dropped 4 bases, with 13 bases sitting between them. CDR3 DNA sequence: TGCAGTGCTAGTGCCGGGACCAGTTACGAGCAGTACTTC. It encodes CSASAGTSYEQYF.

This clonotype was recorded at least ten times. The gene calls are TRBV7-8 and TRBJ1-5; D gene uncertain. Germline V lookup: CDR1 SGHVS, CDR2 FQNEAQ. V lost 7 bases and J 5 bases, leaving 12 bases between the germline ends. CDR3 length: 13 residues. The CDR3 region is CASTTERDQPQHF. In nucleotides, the CDR3 is TGTGCCAGCACCACCGAGAGGGATCAGCCCCAGCATTTT.

This clonotype was seen at least ten times. The V call is TRBV5-4, the J call TRBJ2-3, with 8 bases aligning to TRBD2. Germline V gives CDR1 SGHNT, CDR2 YYREEE (reference sequence). The length of the CDR3 is 15 residues. With V trimmed by 4 bases and J by 3 bases, 7 bases remained unmatched. The CDR3 sequence is CASSLLSGGTDTQYF. The CDR3 nucleotides read TGTGCCAGCAGCCTACTGAGCGGGGGTACAGATACGCAGTATTTT.

J is TRBJ1-1 and V is TRBV5-1, with D perhaps TRBD1 (5 bases). The CDR3 contains 14 residues. CDR1 and CDR2 from the germline V gene are SGHRS and YFSETQ. V was clipped by 4 bases and J by 1 base, with 11 bases between them. In nucleotides, the CDR3 is TGCGCCAGCAGCCGGACACAAAAGAACACTGAAGCTTTCTTT. Translating gives CASSRTQKNTEAFF.

This chain uses TRBV20-1 with TRBJ2-1; D uncertain. V lost 1 base to trimming and J lost 4 bases, with 17 bases between them. The CDR3 extends over 16 amino acids. CDR1 and CDR2 from the germline V gene are DFQATT and SNEGSKA (reference sequence). CDR3 region: CSARVPRVPSYNEQFF. The DNA for the CDR3 is TGCAGTGCTAGAGTTCCTAGAGTACCTTCATACAATGAGCAGTTCTTC.

The V and J genes are TRBV30 and TRBJ1-2; D gene unclear. The germline gives CDR1 GTSNPN, CDR2 SVGIG (reference sequence). This CDR3 comprises 12 residues. Trimming took 3 bases from V and 0 from J, leaving 5 bases between them. DNA of the CDR3: TGTGCCTGGAGGAGTGCTAACTATGGCTACACCTTC. This translates into CAWRSANYGYTF.

CDR3 in DNA: TGTGCCAGCAGCTTGATTTCGGGACAGGGTAATTCACCCCTCCACTTT. Translating it yields CASSLISGQGNSPLHF. The chain recombines TRBV5-5 with TRBJ1-6, with 9 positions matching TRBD1. The trim removed 1 base at V and 6 bases at J, leaving 5 bases unmatched. Germline V lookup: CDR1 SGHKS, CDR2 YYEKEE (reference sequence). This CDR3 is built from 16 residues.

This clonotype was counted many times. This rearrangement joins TRBV9 to TRBJ2-7; tentatively, D is TRBD1 (6 bases). The V end was cut by 3 bases, the J end by 6 bases, with 31 bases between. CDR1 and CDR2 from the germline V gene are SGDLS and YYNGEE. The CDR3 has 19 residues. As DNA, the CDR3 is TGTGCCAGCAGCGCTGCCTTAGGGGGTACCCTCCGGAGCCCCCTCGAGCAGTACTTC. This encodes CASSAALGGTLRSPLEQYF.

In this sample, this clonotype turned up a few times. The genes are TRBV29-1 and TRBJ2-7, with D perhaps TRBD1 or TRBD2 (7 bases each). Trimming stripped 7 bases from V and 9 bases from J, with 19 bases between. CDR3 length: 12 amino acids. Germline CDR1 reads SQVTM; CDR2 reads ANQGSEA. CDR3 sequence: CSAQGGGDGQYF. CDR3 sequence (DNA): TGCAGCGCCCAGGGGGGGGGGGACGGGCAGTACTTC.

This clonotype was seen at least ten times. The rearrangement links TRBV12-3 or TRBV12-4 to TRBJ1-6; possibly TRBD1 for D (5 bases). V lost 4 bases and J 7 bases, leaving 8 bases between the germline ends. This CDR3 has 13 residues. The CDR3: CASSWGGNSPLHF. The CDR3, as DNA: TGTGCCAGCAGTTGGGGCGGAAATTCACCCCTCCACTTT.

Points on this clonotype: A much larger clone sits a single nucleotide away, making a read error possible. The V call is TRBV9, the J call TRBJ2-2; 9 bases are shared with TRBD2. The V gene's germline CDR1 is SGDLS and CDR2 YYNGEE. This CDR3 has 15 amino acids. Losses at the gene ends were 4 bases for V and 10 bases for J; bases not matched to a gene: 11. CDR3 DNA: TGTGCCAGCAGCCCCGGGACTAGCCCGGGAGAGGAGCTGTTTTTT. Encoded protein: CASSPGTSPGEELFF. Full variable domain (outside the CDR3, taken from reference TRBV9 and TRBJ2-2): DSGVTQTPKHLITATGQRVTLRCSPRSGDLSVYWYQQSLDQGLQFLIQYYNGEERAKGNILERFSAQQFPDLHSELNLSSLELGDSALYFCASSPGTSPGEELFFGEGSRLTVL.

The chain recombines TRBV2 with TRBJ2-7; 9 bases are a match to TRBD1. Germline CDR1 reads SNHLY; CDR2 reads FYNNEI. The CDR3 contains 14 residues. Germline trimming cut 4 bases from V and 0 bases from J; bases unmatched to any gene: 1. The chain's CDR3 is CASSGTGVSYEQYF. The CDR3 nucleotides read TGTGCCAGCAGTGGGACAGGGGTCTCCTACGAGCAGTACTTC. Supplemented by reference TRBV2 and TRBJ2-7, the full variable domain reads EPEVTQTPSHQVTQMGQEVILRCVPISNHLYFYWYRQILGQKVEFLVSFYNNEISEKSEIFDDQFSVERPDGSNFTLKIRSTKLEDSAMYFCASSGTGVSYEQYFGPGTRLTVT.

V is TRBV6-1 and J is TRBJ1-4; a weak D match, TRBD1 (5 bases). The CDR3 length is 18 residues. Trimming shortened V by 7 bases and J by 0 bases, and 21 bases separated the two germline ends. Germline V CDR1 and CDR2: MNHNS, SASEGT. The CDR3 sequence is CASIPPRDGYATNEKLFF. In DNA, the CDR3 is TGTGCCAGCATCCCACCCCGGGACGGATATGCAACTAATGAAAAACTGTTTTTT.